Below are 27 T cell receptor beta chains sequenced from a single sample in a study of shared clonotypes between healthy human individuals. Method: immunoSEQ multiplex PCR; TCRdb's copy keeps in-frame clones and lacks some. The sample consists of approximately 2.5 million clones, over 85% of them appearing once. Specimen: naive CD4+ T cells from PBMCs. Specified subset: CD45RA+ positively selected. The receptor source for this set is a young man in good health. Some clones in this sample may be carry-over from other donors' samples.

The V call is TRBV9, the J call TRBJ1-5; possible D gene TRBD1, 6 bases. Germline V gene data show CDR1 as SGDLS and CDR2 as YYNGEE. V lost 4 bases and J 4 bases, leaving 12 bases between the germline ends. The CDR3 sequence is 14 residues long. This chain's CDR3 is CASSRTEGNQPQHF. The CDR3 coding sequence is TGTGCCAGCAGCCGGACAGAGGGGAATCAGCCCCAGCATTTT.

The chain carries TRBV11-3 and TRBJ1-5; D is perhaps TRBD1 (5 bases). CDR3 length: 15 residues. V was cut by 5 bases and J by 0 bases, with 11 bases left in between. Germline V gene lookup returns CDR1 SGHNT and CDR2 YENEEA. In DNA form, the CDR3 reads TGTGCCAGCAGCGTACAGGTGCATAGCAATCAGCCCCAGCATTTT. It encodes CASSVQVHSNQPQHF.

The chain carries TRBV7-9 and TRBJ2-1, with D perhaps given as TRBD1 or TRBD2 (6 bases each). Germline loops: CDR1 SEHNR, CDR2 FQNEAQ (reference sequence). This CDR3 spans 16 amino acids. V was cut by 7 bases and J by 3 bases, with 19 bases left in between. The CDR3 region is CASTTHRGRNYNEQFF. The CDR3 nucleotides are TGTGCCAGCACCACACACCGGGGGCGAAACTACAATGAGCAGTTCTTC.

The V gene is TRBV5-6, the J gene TRBJ1-2; 8 nucleotides match TRBD1. The CDR3 has 14 residues. CDR1 is SGHDT, CDR2 YYEEEE, per germline. The junction had 5 bases not matched to a gene; V was cut back by 3 bases and J by 4 bases. The CDR3 nucleotides read TGTGCCAGCAGCTCGACAGGGGAGGGCTATGGCTACACCTTC. Amino acids: CASSSTGEGYGYTF.

V and J are TRBV28 and TRBJ2-3; TRBD2 matches at 13 bases. CDR3 size: 15 residues. Germline V gives CDR1 MDHEN, CDR2 SYDVKM. The V segment lost 5 bases and the J segment 4 bases; nucleotides outside the gene matches: 3. CDR3 amino acids: CASSGLAGAPDTQYF. CDR3 nucleotide sequence: TGTGCCAGCAGTGGACTAGCGGGAGCTCCAGATACGCAGTATTTT.

The chain employs TRBV18 and TRBJ2-5; TRBD2 matches 10 bases. Germline V lookup: CDR1 KGHSH, CDR2 LQKENI. CDR3 size: 15 residues. Germline trimming cut 6 bases from V and 5 bases from J; bases unmatched to any gene: 9. The CDR3 spells CASSRLAGGEETQYF. CDR3 DNA: TGTGCCAGCTCGCGGTTAGCGGGAGGTGAGGAGACCCAGTACTTC.

A remark on this clone: Other DNA sequences in the same sample also yield this CDR3. The V gene is TRBV7-2, the J gene TRBJ2-5, with D perhaps assigned TRBD1 or TRBD2 (6 bases each). This CDR3 is built from 14 residues. The V end lost 1 base, the J end lost 4 bases, and 10 bases lay between the germline ends. Germline CDR1 is SGHTA and CDR2 is FQGNSA. The CDR3: CASSLDRGPETQYF. The CDR3 coding sequence is TGTGCCAGCAGCTTAGATCGGGGGCCAGAGACCCAGTACTTC.

The rearrangement uses TRBV30 and TRBJ2-1; TRBD2 aligns across 8 bases. With V trimmed by 3 bases and J by 2 bases, 3 bases remained unmatched. Germline V gene sequence: CDR1 GTSNPN, CDR2 SVGIG (reference sequence). The CDR3 sequence is 14 residues long. This CDR3 is CAWRKAGAYNEQFF. In DNA form, the CDR3 reads TGTGCCTGGAGAAAAGCGGGAGCCTACAATGAGCAGTTCTTC.

This chain connects TRBV7-9 to TRBJ1-1, with D maybe TRBD1 (5 bases). From germline, CDR1 is SEHNR and CDR2 FQNEAQ (reference sequence). The V end was cut by 5 bases, the J end by 6 bases, with 13 bases between. This CDR3 is 13 amino acids long. The CDR3 spells CASSLVGGSEAFF. In DNA form, the CDR3 reads TGTGCCAGCAGCCTGGTCGGGGGTTCTGAAGCTTTCTTT.

V and J are TRBV4-1 and TRBJ2-3; TRBD1 matches at 9 bases. The CDR3 is 19 amino acids. The trim removed 4 bases at V and 5 bases at J, leaving 19 bases unmatched. Germline V gene lookup returns CDR1 MGHRA and CDR2 YSYEKL. The CDR3, as DNA: TGCGCCAGCAGCCGATCGAATGCGCCCCGGGACAGGGCTATAGATACGCAGTATTTT. It is translated as CASSRSNAPRDRAIDTQYF.

Points on this clone: The same CDR3 also results from other DNA sequences found in this sample. The J gene is TRBJ2-7, the V gene TRBV7-9, with D unclear. Per the germline V gene, CDR1 is SEHNR and CDR2 is FQNEAQ (reference sequence). The CDR3 consists of 11 residues. Trimming left V 6 bases short and J 1 base short, with 4 bases between. The CDR3: CASSPSYEQYF. The CDR3, as DNA: TGTGCCAGCAGTCCTTCCTACGAGCAGTACTTC. The variable domain in full, completed from reference TRBV7-9 and TRBJ2-7, reads DTGVSQNPRHKITKRGQNVTFRCDPISEHNRLYWYRQTLGQGPEFLTYFQNEAQLEKSRLLSDRFSAERPKGSFSTLEIQRTEQGDSAMYLCASSPSYEQYFGPGTRLTVT.

This sequence joins TRBV5-6 and TRBJ1-4; possibly TRBD1 for D (5 bases). V was clipped by 4 bases and J by 3 bases, with 19 bases between them. The V gene's germline CDR1 is SGHDT and CDR2 YYEEEE. This CDR3 is built from 17 residues. CDR3 coding DNA: TGTGCCAGCAGCCGCCGGATAGCGGGGGAGGCTAATGAAAAACTGTTTTTT. Protein sequence: CASSRRIAGEANEKLFF. Looking up the rest from reference TRBV5-6 and TRBJ1-4 gives the full variable domain: DAGVTQSPTHLIKTRGQQVTLRCSPKSGHDTVSWYQQALGQGPQFIFQYYEEEERQRGNFPDRFSGHQFPNYSSELNVNALLLGDSALYLCASSRRIAGEANEKLFFGSGTQLSVL.

The chain has TRBV9 and TRBJ1-1; 8 bases agree with TRBD1. The CDR3 sequence is 13 residues long. The junction had 5 bases not matched to a gene; V was cut back by 2 bases and J by 8 bases. Germline CDR1 is SGDLS and CDR2 is YYNGEE. CDR3 protein: CASSVYRGSEAFF. In DNA form, the CDR3 reads TGTGCCAGCAGCGTCTACAGGGGGTCCGAAGCTTTCTTT.

This clone has only one observation. The chain recombines TRBV27 with TRBJ2-2; possibly TRBD2 for D (5 bases). CDR3 size: 16 residues. Germline V lookup: CDR1 MNHEY, CDR2 SMNVEV (reference sequence). V was cut by 5 bases and J by 1 base, with 14 bases left in between. CDR3 amino acids: CASSPRGRLNTGELFF. The DNA for the CDR3 is TGTGCCAGCAGTCCCCGCGGGCGTTTGAACACCGGGGAGCTGTTTTTT.

The chain has TRBV6-1 and TRBJ1-1; 8 positions match TRBD1. The germline V gene has CDR1 MNHNS and CDR2 SASEGT. The CDR3 runs to 17 residues. V lost 4 bases to trimming and J lost 4 bases; unmatched junction nucleotides: 14. CDR3: CASSGPYRGALGTEAFF. CDR3 bases: TGTGCCAGCAGTGGCCCATACAGGGGGGCTCTGGGCACTGAAGCTTTCTTT.

The chain employs TRBV28 and TRBJ2-4; 10 bases fit TRBD1. The CDR3 is 17 residues long. Germline V CDR1 and CDR2: MDHEN, SYDVKM. Unmatched junction bases numbered 13, after V lost 10 bases and J lost 1 base. The CDR3 nucleotides are TGTGCCACCCTGGGGGCGACAGGGGGCGCCGCCAAAAACATTCAGTACTTC. This translates into CATLGATGGAAKNIQYF.

Here the CDR3 reads CASSPWEPNTEAFF. The CDR3 DNA follows: TGTGCCAGCAGTCCGTGGGAGCCGAACACTGAAGCTTTCTTT. V gene TRBV27 combines with J gene TRBJ1-1; D not certain. This CDR3 has 14 residues. Between the trimmed V and J ends, which lost 5 bases and 1 base, there was a span of 11 bases. Looked up from germline, CDR1 is MNHEY and CDR2 is SMNVEV (reference sequence).

In the case of this clone: Other DNA sequences from this sample encode an identical CDR3 as well. This sequence joins TRBV5-1 and TRBJ1-1; TRBD1 agrees at 7 bases. CDR3 length equals 13 residues. Germline V gene sequence: CDR1 SGHRS, CDR2 YFSETQ. The J segment lost 3 bases and the V segment lost 2 bases, leaving 1 base of the junction unmatched. CDR3: CASSLDRDTEAFF. As DNA, the CDR3 is TGCGCCAGCAGCTTAGACAGGGACACTGAAGCTTTCTTT. Filled out from reference TRBV5-1 and TRBJ1-1, the complete variable domain reads KAGVTQTPRYLIKTRGQQVTLSCSPISGHRSVSWYQQTPGQGLQFLFEYFSETQRNKGNFPGRFSGRQFSNSRSEMNVSTLELGDSALYLCASSLDRDTEAFFGQGTRLTVV.

The rearrangement links TRBV6-6 to TRBJ2-4; D is possibly TRBD2 (6 bases). Per the germline V gene, CDR1 is MNHNY and CDR2 is SVGAGI (reference sequence). This CDR3 has 12 residues. V lost 6 bases and J 7 bases, leaving 10 bases between the germline ends. The CDR3 loop is CASSGDSNIQYF. CDR3 in DNA: TGTGCCAGCAGCGGGGACTCTAACATTCAGTACTTC.

The V and J genes are TRBV6-6 and TRBJ1-2; no clear D gene. V was cut by 5 bases and J by 6 bases, with 19 bases left in between. This CDR3 has 15 amino acids. Looked up from germline, CDR1 is MNHNY and CDR2 is SVGAGI (reference sequence). The CDR3 loop is CASSNLGRFGNGYTF. The CDR3 region has the DNA TGTGCCAGCAGTAACCTCGGGCGTTTTGGGAATGGCTACACCTTC.

J is TRBJ2-3 and V is TRBV10-1, with TRBD1 as a possible D gene (7 bases). Trimming pared 5 bases from V and 4 bases from J, leaving 16 bases between. The germline V gene encodes CDR1 WNHNN and CDR2 SYGVQD (reference sequence). The CDR3 runs to 15 residues. The CDR3 loop is CASSRGTDRPDTQYF. The CDR3 DNA reads as TGCGCCAGCAGTCGGGGGACAGACCGGCCAGATACGCAGTATTTT.

Concerning this clone: Other DNA sequences in this sample translate to the same CDR3. The chain joins TRBV7-2 to TRBJ1-2; D is uncertain. Germline V CDR1 and CDR2: SGHTA, FQGNSA. V gave up 2 bases and J gave up 2 bases, with 6 bases separating them. The CDR3 has 13 residues. Written as DNA, the CDR3 is TGTGCCAGCAGCTTACTCCCGAACTATGGCTACACCTTC. This encodes CASSLLPNYGYTF.

This clone came up once. This sequence joins TRBV19 and TRBJ2-7, with 11 bases aligning to TRBD2. Germline CDR1 LNHDA, CDR2 SQIVND (reference sequence). This CDR3 is 13 amino acids long. J gave up 7 bases and V 9 bases, and 8 bases lay outside the gene matches. The CDR3: CASGSGRAREQYF. The CDR3 DNA sequence: TGTGCCAGCGGTAGCGGGAGGGCTCGAGAGCAGTACTTC.

This clone was recorded only once. The chain links TRBV7-6 to TRBJ2-2; D may correspond to TRBD1 or TRBD2 (5 bases each). The germline CDR1 and CDR2 sequences are SGHVS and FNYEAQ. The CDR3 has 14 amino acids. V was pared by 0 bases and J by 4 bases, with 6 bases between. Here the CDR3 reads CASSLAGPTGELFF. The CDR3 nucleotides are TGTGCCAGCAGCTTAGCGGGACCCACCGGGGAGCTGTTTTTT. Together with reference TRBV7-6 and TRBJ2-2, the CDR3 gives the full variable domain: GAGVSQSPRYKVTKRGQDVALRCDPISGHVSLYWYRQALGQGPEFLTYFNYEAQQDKSGLPNDRFSAERPEGSISTLTIQRTEQRDSAMYRCASSLAGPTGELFFGEGSRLTVL.

The chain uses TRBV27 and TRBJ2-3; D is possibly TRBD1 (6 bases). V lost 2 bases and J lost 2, with 8 bases in between. Germline CDR1 reads MNHEY; CDR2 reads SMNVEV (reference sequence). This CDR3 has 14 amino acids. CDR3 sequence reads: CASSLNRATDTQYF. The CDR3 DNA is TGTGCCAGCAGTTTAAACAGGGCCACAGATACGCAGTATTTT.

The chain employs TRBV5-4 and TRBJ2-2, with TRBD2 matching over 11 bases. With 4 bases clipped from V and 8 bases from J, the junction kept 13 bases outside the gene matches. The CDR3 runs 17 residues. Germline V CDR1 and CDR2: SGHNT, YYREEE (reference sequence). The CDR3 spells CASSRSVAGGPSGELFF. The CDR3 coding sequence is TGTGCCAGCAGCCGTTCGGTAGCGGGAGGGCCGTCAGGGGAGCTGTTTTTT.

This chain uses TRBV18 with TRBJ2-1; the D gene is possibly TRBD2 (5 bases). Germline V gene lookup returns CDR1 KGHSH and CDR2 LQKENI. The germline V and J ends were trimmed by 5 bases and 8 bases, with 16 bases remaining between them. This CDR3 has 14 residues. The CDR3 spells CASSRGPVEDEQFF. CDR3 bases: TGTGCCAGCTCAAGAGGGCCAGTGGAGGATGAGCAGTTCTTC.